This T cell receptor (beta chain) originates from a study of blood T cell repertoires in COVID-19. On the study more broadly: PBMCs, B-cell-depleted T cells, or T cells provided the cDNA or gDNA that made up the material.

The sample holds one count of this clone. Trimming pared 4 bases from V and 7 bases from J, leaving 11 bases between. Looked up from germline, CDR1 is LNHDA and CDR2 is SQIVND (reference sequence). The CDR3 length is 13 residues. Method: immunoSEQ multiplex PCR; TCRdb's copy keeps in-frame clones and lacks some. Among 300,000 or so clones listed, 89% were seen once. The chain uses TRBV19 and TRBJ1-5; D ambiguous. Sequenced: peripheral blood. The origin of this receptor is a man younger than 35 who had recovered from COVID-19. In nucleotides, the CDR3 is TGTGCCAGTAGTAAGACATTTGAACAGCCCCAGCATTTT. It translates to CASSKTFEQPQHF.